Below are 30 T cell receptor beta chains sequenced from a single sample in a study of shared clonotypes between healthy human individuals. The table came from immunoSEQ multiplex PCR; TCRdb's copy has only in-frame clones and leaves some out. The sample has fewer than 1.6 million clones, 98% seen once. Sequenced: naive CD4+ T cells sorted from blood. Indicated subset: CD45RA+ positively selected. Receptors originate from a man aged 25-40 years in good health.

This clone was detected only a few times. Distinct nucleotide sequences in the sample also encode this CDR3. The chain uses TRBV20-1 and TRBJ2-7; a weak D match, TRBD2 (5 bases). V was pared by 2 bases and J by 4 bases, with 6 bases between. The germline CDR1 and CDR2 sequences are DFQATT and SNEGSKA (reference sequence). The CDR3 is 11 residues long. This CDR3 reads CSARSGYEQYF. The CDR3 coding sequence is TGCAGTGCTAGATCGGGGTACGAGCAGTACTTC.

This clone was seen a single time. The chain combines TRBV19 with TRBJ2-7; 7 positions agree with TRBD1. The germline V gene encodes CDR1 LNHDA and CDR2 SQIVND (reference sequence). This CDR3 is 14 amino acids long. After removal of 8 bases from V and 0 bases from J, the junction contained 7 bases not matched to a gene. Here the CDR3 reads CASSRGLGSYEQYF. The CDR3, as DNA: TGTGCCAGTTCCAGGGGGTTAGGCTCCTACGAGCAGTACTTC.

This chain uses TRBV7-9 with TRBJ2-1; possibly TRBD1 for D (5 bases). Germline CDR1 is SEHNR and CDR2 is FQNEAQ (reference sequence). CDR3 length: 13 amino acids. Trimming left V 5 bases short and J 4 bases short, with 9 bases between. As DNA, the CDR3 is TGTGCCAGCAGCCAACGACAGTACAATGAGCAGTTCTTC. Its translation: CASSQRQYNEQFF.

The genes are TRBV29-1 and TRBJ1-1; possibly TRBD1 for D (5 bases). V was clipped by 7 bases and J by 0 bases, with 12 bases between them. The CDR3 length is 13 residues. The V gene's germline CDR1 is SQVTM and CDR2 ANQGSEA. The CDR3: CSASGRLNTEAFF. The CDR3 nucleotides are TGCAGCGCCTCGGGACGGTTGAACACTGAAGCTTTCTTT.

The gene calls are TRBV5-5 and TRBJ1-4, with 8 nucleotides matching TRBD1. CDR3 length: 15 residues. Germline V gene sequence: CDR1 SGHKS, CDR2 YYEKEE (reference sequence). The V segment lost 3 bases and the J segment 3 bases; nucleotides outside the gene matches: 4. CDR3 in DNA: TGTGCCAGCAGCTCTCAGGGGGCGGCTAATGAAAAACTGTTTTTT. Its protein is CASSSQGAANEKLFF.

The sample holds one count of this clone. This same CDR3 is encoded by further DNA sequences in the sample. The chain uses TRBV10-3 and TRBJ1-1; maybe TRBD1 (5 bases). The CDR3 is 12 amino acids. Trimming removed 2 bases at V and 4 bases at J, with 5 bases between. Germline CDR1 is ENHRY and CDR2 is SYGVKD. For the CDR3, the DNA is TGTGCCATCAGTGAGGGGGGCACTGAAGCTTTCTTT. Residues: CAISEGGTEAFF.

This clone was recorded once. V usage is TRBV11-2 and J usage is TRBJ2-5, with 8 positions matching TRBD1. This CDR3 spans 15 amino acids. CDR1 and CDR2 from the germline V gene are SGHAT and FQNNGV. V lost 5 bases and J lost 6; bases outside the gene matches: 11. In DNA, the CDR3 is TGTGCCAGCAGCCGTGTACAGGGGGTCGCGAAGACCCAGTACTTC. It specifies CASSRVQGVAKTQYF. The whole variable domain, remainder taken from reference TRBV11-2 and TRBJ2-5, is EAGVAQSPRYKIIEKRQSVAFWCNPISGHATLYWYQQILGQGPKLLIQFQNNGVVDDSQLPKDRFSAERLKGVDSTLKIQPAKLEDSAVYLCASSRVQGVAKTQYFGPGTRLLVL.

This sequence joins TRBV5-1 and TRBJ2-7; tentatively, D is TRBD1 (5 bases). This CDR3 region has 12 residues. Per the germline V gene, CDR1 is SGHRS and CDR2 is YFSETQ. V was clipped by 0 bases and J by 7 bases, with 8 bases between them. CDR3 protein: CASSLEGIEQYF. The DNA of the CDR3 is TGCGCCAGCAGCTTGGAGGGGATAGAGCAGTACTTC.

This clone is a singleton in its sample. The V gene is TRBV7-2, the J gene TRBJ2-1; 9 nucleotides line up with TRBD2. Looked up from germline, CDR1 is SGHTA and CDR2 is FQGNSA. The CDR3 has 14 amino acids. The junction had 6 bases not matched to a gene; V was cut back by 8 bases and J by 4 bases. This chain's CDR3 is CASLTSGQYNEQFF. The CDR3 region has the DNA TGTGCCAGCCTGACTAGCGGACAATACAATGAGCAGTTCTTC. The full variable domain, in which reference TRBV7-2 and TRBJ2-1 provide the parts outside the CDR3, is GAGVSQSPSNKVTEKGKDVELRCDPISGHTALYWYRQSLGQGLEFLIYFQGNSAPDKSGLPSDRFSAERTGGSVSTLTIQRTQQEDSAVYLCASLTSGQYNEQFFGPGTRLTVL.

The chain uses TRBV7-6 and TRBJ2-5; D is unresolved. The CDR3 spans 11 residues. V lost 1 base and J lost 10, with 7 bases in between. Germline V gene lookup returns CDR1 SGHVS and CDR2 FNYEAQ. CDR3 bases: TGTGCCAGCAGCTTAGGGACCCTCCAGTACTTC. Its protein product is CASSLGTLQYF.

CDR3 sequence: CASSLAINSQGNTIYF. The CDR3 DNA is TGTGCCAGCAGCTTAGCGATCAATTCACAGGGAAACACCATATATTTT. The chain links TRBV7-6 to TRBJ1-3; D unclear. The CDR3 has 16 residues. V dropped 0 bases and J dropped 4 bases, with 13 bases sitting between them. Germline V gene lookup returns CDR1 SGHVS and CDR2 FNYEAQ.

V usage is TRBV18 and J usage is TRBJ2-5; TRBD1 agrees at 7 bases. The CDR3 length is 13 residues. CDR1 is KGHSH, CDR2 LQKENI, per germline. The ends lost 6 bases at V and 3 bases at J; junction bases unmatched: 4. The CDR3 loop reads CASSRDSEETQYF. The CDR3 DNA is TGTGCCAGCTCTCGGGACAGCGAAGAGACCCAGTACTTC. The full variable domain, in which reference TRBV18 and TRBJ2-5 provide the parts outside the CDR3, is NAGVMQNPRHLVRRRGQEARLRCSPMKGHSHVYWYRQLPEEGLKFMVYLQKENIIDESGMPKERFSAEFPKEGPSILRIQQVVRGDSAAYFCASSRDSEETQYFGPGTRLLVL.

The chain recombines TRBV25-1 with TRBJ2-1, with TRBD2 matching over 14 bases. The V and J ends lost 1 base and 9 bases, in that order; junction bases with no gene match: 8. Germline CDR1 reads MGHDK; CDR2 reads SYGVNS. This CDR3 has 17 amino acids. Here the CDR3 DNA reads TGTGCCAGCAGTGAATTTCCGGGACTAGCGGGAGACAGTGAGCAGTTCTTC. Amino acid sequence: CASSEFPGLAGDSEQFF.

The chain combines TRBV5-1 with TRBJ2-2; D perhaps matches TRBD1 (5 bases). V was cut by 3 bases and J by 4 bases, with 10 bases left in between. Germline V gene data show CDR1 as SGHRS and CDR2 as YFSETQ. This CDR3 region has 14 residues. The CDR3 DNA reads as TGCGCCAGCAGCTATCAGGGTCGCACCGGGGAGCTGTTTTTT. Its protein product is CASSYQGRTGELFF.

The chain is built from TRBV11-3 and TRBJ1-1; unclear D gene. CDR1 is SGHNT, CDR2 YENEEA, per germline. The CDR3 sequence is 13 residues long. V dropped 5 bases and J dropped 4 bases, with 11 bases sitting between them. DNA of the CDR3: TGTGCCAGCAGCCGAAGTCGTTTCACTGAAGCTTTCTTT. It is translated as CASSRSRFTEAFF.

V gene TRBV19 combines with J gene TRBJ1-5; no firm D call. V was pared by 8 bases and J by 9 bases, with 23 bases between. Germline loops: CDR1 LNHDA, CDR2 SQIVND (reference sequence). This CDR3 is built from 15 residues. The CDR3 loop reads CASSKWRAVQGPQHF. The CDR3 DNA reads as TGTGCCAGTTCAAAATGGCGGGCGGTTCAAGGGCCCCAGCATTTT.

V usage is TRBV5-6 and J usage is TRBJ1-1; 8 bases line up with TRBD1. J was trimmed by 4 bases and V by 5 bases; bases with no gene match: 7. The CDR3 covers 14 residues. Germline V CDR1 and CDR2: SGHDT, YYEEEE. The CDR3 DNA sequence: TGTGCCAGCAGATTGATGGACAGGGCCACTGAAGCTTTCTTT. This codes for CASRLMDRATEAFF.

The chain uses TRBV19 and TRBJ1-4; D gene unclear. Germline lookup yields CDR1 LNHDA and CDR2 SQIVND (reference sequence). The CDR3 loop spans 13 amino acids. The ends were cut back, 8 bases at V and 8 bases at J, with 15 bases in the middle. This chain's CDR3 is CASSERAREKLFF. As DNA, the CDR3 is TGTGCCAGTTCGGAGCGTGCGAGGGAAAAACTGTTTTTT.

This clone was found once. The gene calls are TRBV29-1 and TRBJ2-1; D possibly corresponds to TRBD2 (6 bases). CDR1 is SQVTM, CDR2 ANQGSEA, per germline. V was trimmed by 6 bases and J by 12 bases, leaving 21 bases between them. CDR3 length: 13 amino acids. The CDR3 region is CSVLDSGPGGQFF. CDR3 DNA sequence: TGCAGCGTCTTGGACTCGGGCCCCGGGGGGCAGTTCTTC.

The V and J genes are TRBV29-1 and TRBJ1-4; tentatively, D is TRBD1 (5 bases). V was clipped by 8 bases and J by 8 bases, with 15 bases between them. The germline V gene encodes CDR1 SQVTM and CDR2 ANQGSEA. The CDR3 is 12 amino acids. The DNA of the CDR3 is TGCAGCCATAGGGACGGCAGGGAAAAACTGTTTTTT. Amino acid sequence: CSHRDGREKLFF.

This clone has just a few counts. DNA of the CDR3: TGTGCCATCAGTAGGGACCAACTCAATCAGCCCCAGCATTTT. Protein product: CAISRDQLNQPQHF. The rearrangement links TRBV10-3 to TRBJ1-5, with D perhaps TRBD1 (5 bases). V lost 5 bases to trimming and J lost 3 bases, with 11 bases between them. Germline lookup yields CDR1 ENHRY and CDR2 SYGVKD. The CDR3 extends over 14 amino acids.

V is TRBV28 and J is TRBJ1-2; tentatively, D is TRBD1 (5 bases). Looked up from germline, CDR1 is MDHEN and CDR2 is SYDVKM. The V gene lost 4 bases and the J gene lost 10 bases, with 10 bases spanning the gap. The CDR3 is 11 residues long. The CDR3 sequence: CASSSQGPYTF. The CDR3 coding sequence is TGTGCCAGCAGTTCCCAGGGTCCCTACACCTTC.

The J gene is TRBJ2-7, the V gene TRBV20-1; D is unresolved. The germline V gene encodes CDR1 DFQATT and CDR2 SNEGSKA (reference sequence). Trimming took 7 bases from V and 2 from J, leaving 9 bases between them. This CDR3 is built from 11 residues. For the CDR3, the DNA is TGCAGTGGAGGAACAGCCTACGAGCAGTACTTC. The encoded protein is CSGGTAYEQYF.

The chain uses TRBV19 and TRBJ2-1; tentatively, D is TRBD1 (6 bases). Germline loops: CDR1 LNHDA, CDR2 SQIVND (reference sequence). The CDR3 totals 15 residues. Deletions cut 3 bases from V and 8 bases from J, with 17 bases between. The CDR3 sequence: CASSIGRGDADEQFF. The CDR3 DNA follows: TGTGCCAGTAGTATCGGCAGGGGAGATGCGGATGAGCAGTTCTTC.

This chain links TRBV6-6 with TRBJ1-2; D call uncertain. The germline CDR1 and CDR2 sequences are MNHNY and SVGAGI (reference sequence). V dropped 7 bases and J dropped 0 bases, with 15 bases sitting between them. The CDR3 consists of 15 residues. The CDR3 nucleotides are TGTGCCAGCACCCTGGTCGGGTACTCTAACTATGGCTACACCTTC. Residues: CASTLVGYSNYGYTF.

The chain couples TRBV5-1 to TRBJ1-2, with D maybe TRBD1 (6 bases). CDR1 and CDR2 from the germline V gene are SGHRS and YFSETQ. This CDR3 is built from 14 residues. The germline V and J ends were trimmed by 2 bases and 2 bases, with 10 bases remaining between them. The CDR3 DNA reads TGCGCCAGCAGCTTCTCGGACAGAAACTATGGCTACACCTTC. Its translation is CASSFSDRNYGYTF.

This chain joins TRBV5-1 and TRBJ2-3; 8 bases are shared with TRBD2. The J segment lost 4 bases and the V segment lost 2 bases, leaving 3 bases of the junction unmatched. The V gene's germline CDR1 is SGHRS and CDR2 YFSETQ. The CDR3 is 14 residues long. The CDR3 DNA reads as TGCGCCAGCAGCTTTCCCGGGAGGGCAGATACGCAGTATTTT. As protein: CASSFPGRADTQYF.

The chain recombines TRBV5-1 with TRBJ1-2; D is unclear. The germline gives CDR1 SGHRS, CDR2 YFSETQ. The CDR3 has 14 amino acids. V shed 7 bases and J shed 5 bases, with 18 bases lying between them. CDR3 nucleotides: TGCGCCAGCTCGCTTGATACAGCGCCGTATGGCTACACCTTC. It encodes CASSLDTAPYGYTF. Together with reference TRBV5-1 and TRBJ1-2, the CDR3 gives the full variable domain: KAGVTQTPRYLIKTRGQQVTLSCSPISGHRSVSWYQQTPGQGLQFLFEYFSETQRNKGNFPGRFSGRQFSNSRSEMNVSTLELGDSALYLCASSLDTAPYGYTFGSGTRLTVV.

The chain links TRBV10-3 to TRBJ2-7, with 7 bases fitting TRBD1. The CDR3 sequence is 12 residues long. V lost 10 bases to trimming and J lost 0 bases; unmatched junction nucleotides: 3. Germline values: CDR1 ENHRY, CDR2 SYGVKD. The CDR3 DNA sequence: TGTGCCAGCCGGGACAGCTCCTACGAGCAGTACTTC. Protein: CASRDSSYEQYF.

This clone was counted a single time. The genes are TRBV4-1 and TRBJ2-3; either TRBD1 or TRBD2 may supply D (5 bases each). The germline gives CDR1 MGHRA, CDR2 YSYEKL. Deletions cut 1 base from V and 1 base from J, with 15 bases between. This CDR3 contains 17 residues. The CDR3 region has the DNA TGCGCCAGCAGCCAAGGTTCAGGGCCCGGGGGCACAGATACGCAGTATTTT. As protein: CASSQGSGPGGTDTQYF.